The present TCR beta chain was sequenced within a study of technical replicates of blood from a few donors. The germline V gene has CDR1 SGDLS and CDR2 YYNGEE. Losses at the gene ends were 1 base for V and 5 bases for J; bases not matched to a gene: 6. The CDR3 loop spans 15 amino acids. Clones were sequenced by immunoSEQ multiplex PCR, and TCRdb holds only the in-frame ones, with some missing. This repertoire shows some 93,000 clones, 95% found once; its top ten account for 0.26%. Sequenced sample: T cells isolated from PBMCs. This sequence originates from a human donor in good health. V gene TRBV9 combines with J gene TRBJ2-5; 9 nucleotides match TRBD1. The CDR3 nucleotides are TGTGCCAGCAGCGTAACGGGACAGGGAGTGGAGACCCAGTACTTC. Protein sequence: CASSVTGQGVETQYF.